A selection of T cell receptor beta chains follows, all from one sample in a study of blood T cell repertoires in COVID-19. Libraries were prepared by immunoSEQ multiplex PCR; TCRdb keeps only in-frame clonotypes and omits some of them. Among 150,000 to 200,000 clones listed, roughly 82% were seen once. The sequenced sample was PBMCs or T cells enriched from blood (not recorded which). The source is a woman aged 60-70 years with acute COVID-19. CDR3s include the opening cysteine and the closing phenylalanine or tryptophan. A D gene is named only where the DNA matches it firmly. Clone size is given for some rows only: seen once, a few or many times, or a class if the clone is expanded.

d_gene	abundance	v_gene	j_gene	CDR3aa	CDR3nt
NA	NA	TRBV2	TRBJ2-5	CASRLATGKETQYF	TGTGCCAGCAGACTTGCTACAGGGAAGGAGACCCAGTACTTC
NA	NA	TRBV10-3	TRBJ1-2	CAISETGSDNYGYTF	TGTGCCATCAGTGAGACAGGGTCTGATAACTATGGCTACACCTTC
TRBD2	NA	TRBV5-1	TRBJ2-1	CASSSLAGGNNEQFF	TGCGCCAGCAGCTCTCTAGCGGGAGGAAACAATGAGCAGTTCTTC
NA	NA	TRBV27	TRBJ2-6	CASSLSGQGHSGANVLTF	TGTGCCAGCAGTTTATCGGGCCAGGGGCACTCTGGGGCCAACGTCCTGACTTTC
TRBD1	NA	TRBV2	TRBJ1-5	CASSGTGLNQPQHF	TGTGCCAGCAGCGGGACAGGGCTCAATCAGCCCCAGCATTTT
TRBD2	NA	TRBV7-2	TRBJ2-5	CASSLGTSGQTQYF	TGTGCCAGCAGCTTAGGGACTAGCGGGCAGACCCAGTACTTC
NA	many	TRBV2	TRBJ2-7	CASRRLAGEQYF	TGTGCCAGCAGACGACTCGCGGGCGAGCAGTACTTC
NA	NA	TRBV7-8	TRBJ2-3	CASSLAYGVSKDTQYF	TGTGCCAGCAGCTTAGCATACGGGGTGTCGAAAGATACGCAGTATTTT
NA	NA	TRBV7-9	TRBJ1-4	CASSPLEKLFF	TGTGCCAGCAGCCCTCTTGAAAAACTGTTTTTT
TRBD1	NA	TRBV11-3	TRBJ1-1	CASSGQGTSEAFF	TGTGCCAGCTCGGGACAGGGGACTTCTGAAGCTTTCTTT
NA	NA	TRBV5-1	TRBJ1-2	CASSPGGGLQYGYTF	TGCGCCAGCAGCCCCGGGGGGGGGCTACAATATGGCTACACCTTC
TRBD1	NA	TRBV5-4	TRBJ1-1	CASSLSPIKKGQGMNTEAFF	TGTGCCAGCAGCTTGTCCCCGATTAAAAAGGGACAGGGCATGAACACTGAAGCTTTCTTT
NA	NA	TRBV6-2/TRBV6-3	TRBJ1-2	CASSYSDLSGDYGYTF	TGTGCCAGCAGTTACTCGGACCTTTCGGGGGATTACGGCTACACCTTC
TRBD2	NA	TRBV5-1	TRBJ2-1	CASSLALLAGGNEQFF	TGCGCCAGCAGCTTGGCCCTGTTAGCGGGGGGCAATGAGCAGTTCTTC
TRBD1	few	TRBV5-8	TRBJ1-2	CASSLVGTGRNYGYTF	TGTGCCAGCAGCTTAGTTGGGACAGGTCGAAACTATGGCTACACCTTC
NA	NA	TRBV5-1	TRBJ1-1	CASSLQGPLNTEAFF	TGCGCCAGCAGCTTGCAGGGGCCCTTGAACACTGAAGCTTTCTTT
TRBD1	NA	TRBV24-1	TRBJ2-1	CATSVPRDRNNEQFF	TGTGCCACCAGTGTCCCTAGGGACAGAAACAATGAGCAGTTCTTC
TRBD1	NA	TRBV3-1/TRBV3-2	TRBJ1-4	CASSQAGTGNEKLFF	TGTGCCAGCAGCCAAGCGGGGACAGGGAATGAAAAACTGTTTTTT
TRBD2	NA	TRBV19	TRBJ2-1	CASSPGTSGRGVFGQFF	TGTGCCAGTAGTCCCGGGACTAGCGGGAGGGGAGTATTTGGGCAGTTCTTC
NA	once	TRBV30	TRBJ1-2	CAWSRAGVGNYGYTF	TGTGCCTGGAGTAGGGCAGGGGTAGGGAACTATGGCTACACCTTC
NA	NA	TRBV12-3/TRBV12-4	TRBJ1-5	CASSPASGPQHF	TGTGCCAGCAGTCCCGCGTCGGGGCCCCAGCATTTT
NA	NA	TRBV28	TRBJ1-1	CASTLEQLNTEAFF	TGTGCCAGCACTCTGGAACAGTTGAACACTGAAGCTTTCTTT
TRBD1	NA	TRBV11-2	TRBJ1-5	CASSWDSRNQPQHF	TGTGCCAGCAGCTGGGACAGTCGCAATCAGCCCCAGCATTTT
NA	NA	TRBV20-1	TRBJ2-7	CSANIFYEQYF	TGCAGTGCTAATATTTTTTACGAGCAGTACTTC
NA	NA	TRBV24-1	TRBJ1-5	CATSDSSNQPQHF	TGTGCCACCAGTGACAGTAGCAATCAGCCCCAGCATTTT
NA	NA	TRBV5-1	TRBJ2-1	CASSLARSSYNEQFF	TGCGCCAGCAGCCTAGCTAGGAGCTCCTACAATGAGCAGTTCTTC
TRBD1	NA	TRBV19	TRBJ1-5	CASSIVRTGVGNQPQHF	TGTGCCAGTAGTATAGTTCGGACAGGGGTTGGCAATCAGCCCCAGCATTTT
NA	NA	TRBV30	TRBJ1-1	CAWGPYAEAFF	TGTGCCTGGGGGCCTTACGCTGAAGCTTTCTTT
TRBD1	NA	TRBV19	TRBJ1-4	CASSPKVDGTGEGEKLFF	TGTGCCAGTAGCCCGAAGGTAGATGGTACAGGGGAAGGTGAAAAACTGTTTTTT
NA	NA	TRBV28	TRBJ2-2	CASRGGLITGELFF	TGTGCCAGCAGGGGGGGGCTAATTACCGGGGAGCTGTTTTTT
NA	NA	TRBV7-2	TRBJ1-5	CASSLVAGLISNQPQHF	TGTGCCAGCAGCTTAGTTGCAGGGCTTATCAGCAATCAGCCCCAGCATTTT
TRBD2	NA	TRBV19	TRBJ2-1	CACARASGGKERGEQFF	TGTGCCTGCGCTCGGGCTAGCGGGGGTAAGGAGCGCGGTGAGCAGTTCTTC